This passage covers 30 T cell receptor beta chains from one sample sequenced in a study of shared clonotypes between healthy human individuals. Measured with immunoSEQ multiplex PCR; TCRdb has only the in-frame clones, and not every one. The profile shows approximately 2.1 million clones, 85% to 95% of them singletons. Material: naive CD4+ T cells from PBMCs. Subset reported: CD45RA+ positively selected. All receptors derive from a man younger than 30 in good health. Some clones in this sample may be carry-over from other donors' samples.

Only a few counts were recorded for this clone. Relative to the germline gene, one junction end is altered; a read error may explain this. J is TRBJ1-1 and V is TRBV29-1; 7 positions agree with TRBD1. This CDR3 region has 13 residues. In germline, CDR1 is SQVTM, CDR2 ANQGSEA. The CDR3 sequence: CSVEGVLGQLAFF. CDR3 nucleotides: TGCAGCGTGGAAGGGGTGTTGGGACAGCTTGCTTTCTTT. Supplemented by reference TRBV29-1 and TRBJ1-1, the full variable domain reads SAVISQKPSRDICQRGTSLTIQCQVDSQVTMMFWYRQQPGQSLTLIATANQGSEATYESGFVIDKFPISRPNLTFSTLTVSNMSPEDSSIYLCSVEGVLGQLAFFGQGTRLTVV.

The chain couples TRBV2 to TRBJ2-3, with 13 bases lining up with TRBD2. With 6 bases clipped from V and 0 bases from J, the junction kept 6 bases outside the gene matches. CDR1 and CDR2 (germline): SNHLY, FYNNEI. The CDR3 contains 17 residues. The CDR3 DNA follows: TGTGCCAGCAGAAAGACTAGCGGGAGGACTAGCACAGATACGCAGTATTTT. Translating it yields CASRKTSGRTSTDTQYF.

This chain links TRBV30 with TRBJ1-4, with TRBD1 identical over 7 bases. This CDR3 has 15 amino acids. The germline V gene encodes CDR1 GTSNPN and CDR2 SVGIG (reference sequence). The junction had 9 bases not matched to a gene; V was cut back by 1 base and J by 7 bases. Here the CDR3 DNA reads TGTGCCTGGAGTGACGGCCAGGGGGGGTTTGAAAAACTGTTTTTT. Amino acids: CAWSDGQGGFEKLFF.

The rearrangement links TRBV28 to TRBJ2-3; TRBD2 matches at 12 bases. J lost 0 bases, V lost 2 bases, and 9 bases had no gene match. This CDR3 has 19 amino acids. Germline CDR1 MDHEN, CDR2 SYDVKM. The CDR3 DNA reads as TGTGCCAGCAGTTTAGGGCTAGCGGGAGGGCCCTCTAGCACAGATACGCAGTATTTT. The encoded protein is CASSLGLAGGPSSTDTQYF.

The chain uses TRBV28 and TRBJ1-1; perhaps TRBD1 as D (5 bases). The germline V gene has CDR1 MDHEN and CDR2 SYDVKM. Trimming stripped 2 bases from V and 5 bases from J, with 15 bases between. The CDR3 has 15 residues. For the CDR3, the DNA is TGTGCCAGCAGTTTAGGAGCAGGGTGGGAGACTGAAGCTTTCTTT. Protein product: CASSLGAGWETEAFF.

This clone has only one observation. The rearrangement joins TRBV6-5 to TRBJ1-5; 10 nucleotides line up with TRBD1. CDR3 length: 14 amino acids. Trimming took 4 bases from V and 7 from J; bases not matched to a gene: 4. CDR1 is MNHEY, CDR2 SVGAGI, per germline. The CDR3 protein is CASSSRTGGQPQHF. The CDR3 bases are TGTGCCAGCAGTTCACGGACAGGGGGACAGCCCCAGCATTTT.

The rearrangement uses TRBV6-6 and TRBJ2-1; the D gene is possibly TRBD2 (5 bases). The CDR3 runs to 15 residues. Germline V gene data show CDR1 as MNHNY and CDR2 as SVGAGI (reference sequence). Trimming removed 4 bases at V and 6 bases at J, with 16 bases between. The CDR3 reads CASSSSGVSFNEQFF. In DNA, the CDR3 is TGTGCCAGCAGTTCAAGCGGCGTTTCTTTCAATGAGCAGTTCTTC.

The chain combines TRBV7-2 with TRBJ2-7, with 11 positions matching TRBD2. Trimming cost V 5 bases and J 2 bases; bases outside gene matches: 11. The germline CDR1 and CDR2 sequences are SGHTA and FQGNSA. The CDR3 extends over 17 amino acids. DNA for the CDR3: TGTGCCAGCAGCCGGTCTAGCGGGAGGAGAGACCCCTACGAGCAGTACTTC. Encoded protein: CASSRSSGRRDPYEQYF.

The V call is TRBV7-9, the J call TRBJ2-1, with 9 bases lining up with TRBD2. Germline-derived CDR1 and CDR2 are SEHNR and FQNEAQ (reference sequence). Trimming took 5 bases from V and 7 from J; bases not matched to a gene: 9. The CDR3 loop spans 15 amino acids. In DNA form, the CDR3 reads TGTGCCAGCAGCACCTTAGCGGGAGCGACGAATGAGCAGTTCTTC. Amino acid sequence: CASSTLAGATNEQFF.

V and J are TRBV27 and TRBJ1-2; D may be TRBD1 (5 bases). V shed 2 bases and J shed 7 bases, with 11 bases lying between them. Germline V gives CDR1 MNHEY, CDR2 SMNVEV (reference sequence). This CDR3 spans 13 amino acids. DNA for the CDR3: TGTGCCAGCAGTTTAGTTCAGGGCAGTGGCTACACCTTC. It translates to CASSLVQGSGYTF.

The chain carries TRBV28 and TRBJ2-7; 8 positions match TRBD1. This CDR3 has 14 residues. With V trimmed by 7 bases and J by 3 bases, 8 bases remained unmatched. The V gene's germline CDR1 is MDHEN and CDR2 SYDVKM. DNA of the CDR3: TGTGCCAGCACCCGACAGGGGACCTACTACGAGCAGTACTTC. Translation: CASTRQGTYYEQYF.

The chain couples TRBV6-6 to TRBJ2-1, with D possibly being TRBD2 (5 bases). CDR3 length: 13 residues. Germline-derived CDR1 and CDR2 are MNHNY and SVGAGI (reference sequence). The V end lost 8 bases, the J end lost 1 base, and 9 bases lay between the germline ends. The chain's CDR3 is CASSGDSYNEQFF. The CDR3 nucleotides are TGTGCCAGCTCCGGGGATTCCTACAATGAGCAGTTCTTC.

The rearrangement uses TRBV6-1 and TRBJ2-4, with D possibly TRBD1 on 6 matching bases. The CDR3 runs to 11 residues. The V end was cut by 11 bases, the J end by 8 bases, with 13 bases between. Germline V gene data show CDR1 as MNHNS and CDR2 as SASEGT. The CDR3 region has the DNA TGTGCCGAGGGGGAAAGGGACATTCAGTACTTC. Amino acids: CAEGERDIQYF.

The V call is TRBV9, the J call TRBJ2-7; 9 bases agree with TRBD2. V lost 0 bases and J lost 6; bases outside the gene matches: 10. This CDR3 has 16 residues. Germline V gene sequence: CDR1 SGDLS, CDR2 YYNGEE. As DNA, the CDR3 is TGTGCCAGCAGCGTAGAAATGGCGGGAGGGGGTAGCGAGCAGTACTTC. Residues: CASSVEMAGGGSEQYF. The variable domain in full, with the rest retrieved from reference TRBV9 and TRBJ2-7, is DSGVTQTPKHLITATGQRVTLRCSPRSGDLSVYWYQQSLDQGLQFLIQYYNGEERAKGNILERFSAQQFPDLHSELNLSSLELGDSALYFCASSVEMAGGGSEQYFGPGTRLTVT.

This clone was detected only once. The gene calls are TRBV29-1 and TRBJ2-1, with 10 bases lining up with TRBD1. Per germline, CDR1 SQVTM and CDR2 ANQGSEA. V was pared by 7 bases and J by 7 bases, with 7 bases of the junction left unmatched. The CDR3 totals 13 residues. CDR3 loop: CSALGTGENEQFF. DNA of the CDR3: TGCAGCGCACTCGGGACAGGGGAGAATGAGCAGTTCTTC.

This chain joins TRBV5-5 and TRBJ2-1; D gene ambiguous. V was pared by 8 bases and J by 5 bases, with 8 bases between. Germline CDR1 SGHKS, CDR2 YYEKEE (reference sequence). CDR3 size: 11 residues. CDR3 sequence (DNA): TGTGCCAGTGCTACCAACAATGAGCAGTTCTTC. Translation gives CASATNNEQFF.

The CDR3 sequence is CASIGAVSSYNEQFF. The CDR3 DNA reads as TGTGCCAGCATCGGCGCGGTGAGCTCCTACAATGAGCAGTTCTTC. The J gene is TRBJ2-1, the V gene TRBV28, with D unresolved. Between the trimmed V and J ends, which lost 7 bases and 0 bases, there was a span of 13 bases. The CDR3 is made up of 15 amino acids. CDR1 MDHEN and CDR2 SYDVKM come from the germline V gene.

CDR3 loop: CASSFGGQVTAYEQYF. The CDR3, as DNA: TGTGCCAGCAGTTTCGGAGGACAGGTGACCGCCTACGAGCAGTACTTC. The rearrangement joins TRBV28 to TRBJ2-7, with 7 bases that match TRBD1. Germline CDR1 reads MDHEN; CDR2 reads SYDVKM. The CDR3 has 16 amino acids. V was pared by 3 bases and J by 2 bases, with 10 bases of the junction left unmatched.

This clone appeared once. V gene TRBV27 combines with J gene TRBJ2-2, with a weak D call TRBD1 (5 bases). Germline CDR1 and CDR2: MNHEY and SMNVEV (reference sequence). With 7 bases removed from V and 1 base from J, the gap between germline ends came to 7 bases. CDR3 size: 13 residues. CDR3 sequence: CASMGRNTGELFF. CDR3 in DNA: TGTGCCAGCATGGGGCGGAACACCGGGGAGCTGTTTTTT.

This chain connects TRBV21-1 to TRBJ2-1; TRBD1, the table's D call, lacks a check against the DNA. TRBV21-1 is recorded as a pseudogene. This CDR3 contains 16 residues. The CDR3, as DNA: TGTGCCAGCAGCATTATAGACAGGGTCACCGACAATGAGCAGTTCTTC. Its protein product is CASSIIDRVTDNEQFF.

V is TRBV7-2 and J is TRBJ2-3, with D uncertain. This CDR3 comprises 14 residues. With 2 bases removed from V and 4 bases from J, the gap between germline ends came to 10 bases. Germline values: CDR1 SGHTA, CDR2 FQGNSA. For the CDR3, the DNA is TGTGCCAGCAGCTTACGGAGAGAGGCAGATACGCAGTATTTT. Translation: CASSLRREADTQYF.

This clone is a singleton in its sample. The chain carries TRBV21-1 and TRBJ2-4; no check of the table's D call, TRBD2, against the DNA was made. TRBV21-1 is recorded as a pseudogene. This CDR3 has 19 residues. The DNA of the CDR3 is TGTGCCAGCACCCAAAACAGACGCTTCGTGCGCGGGACTCTGAACATTCAGTACTTC. Translated, it gives CASTQNRRFVRGTLNIQYF.

The rearrangement uses TRBV30 and TRBJ1-5; D is perhaps TRBD1 (5 bases). Germline V gives CDR1 GTSNPN, CDR2 SVGIG (reference sequence). V gave up 3 bases and J gave up 3 bases, with 15 bases separating them. The CDR3 is 15 amino acids. The CDR3 loop is CAWRAPGMSNQPQHF. CDR3 sequence (DNA): TGTGCCTGGAGAGCACCAGGGATGTCCAATCAGCCCCAGCATTTT.

The J gene is TRBJ2-2, the V gene TRBV7-8, with a weak D call TRBD1 (6 bases). Trimming stripped 1 base from V and 4 bases from J, with 16 bases between. Germline CDR1 reads SGHVS; CDR2 reads FQNEAQ. The CDR3 extends over 17 amino acids. The CDR3 reads CASSLVAGAYGTGELFF. The CDR3 nucleotides read TGTGCCAGCAGCTTAGTTGCAGGGGCCTATGGCACCGGGGAGCTGTTTTTT.

The DNA of the CDR3 is TGTGCCAGTAGTATAGAGTACGGCATCTATGGCTACACCTTC. Protein product: CASSIEYGIYGYTF. V gene TRBV19 combines with J gene TRBJ1-2; D gene uncertain. Germline assignment: CDR1 LNHDA and CDR2 SQIVND (reference sequence). Between the trimmed V and J ends, which lost 0 bases and 4 bases, there was a span of 9 bases. This CDR3 has 14 amino acids.

The J gene is TRBJ2-2, the V gene TRBV6-5; maybe TRBD1 (6 bases). Trimming cost V 2 bases and J 4 bases, with 11 bases left between them. Germline lookup yields CDR1 MNHEY and CDR2 SVGAGI. The CDR3 runs to 15 residues. The CDR3, as DNA: TGTGCCAGCAGTTACACAGGGAGTGTCACCGGGGAGCTGTTTTTT. This translates into CASSYTGSVTGELFF.

V usage is TRBV28 and J usage is TRBJ1-1; D unclear. The CDR3 is made up of 16 amino acids. CDR1 and CDR2 (germline): MDHEN, SYDVKM. The V end lost 2 bases, the J end lost 1 base, and 14 bases lay between the germline ends. CDR3 coding DNA: TGTGCCAGCAGTTTAAGCTCCCTGCCCGGGAACACTGAAGCTTTCTTT. Translated: CASSLSSLPGNTEAFF.

The chain employs TRBV28 and TRBJ2-3, with D perhaps matching TRBD1 (5 bases). The V and J ends lost 5 bases and 7 bases respectively, with 10 bases between them. CDR1 MDHEN and CDR2 SYDVKM come from the germline V gene. CDR3 length: 12 residues. CDR3: CASSPWGNTQYF. CDR3 bases: TGTGCCAGCAGTCCCTGGGGCAATACGCAGTATTTT.

As regards this clone: Other DNA variants within this sample encode the same CDR3. The chain recombines TRBV11-2 with TRBJ2-5; 12 bases align to TRBD1. Germline-derived CDR1 and CDR2 are SGHAT and FQNNGV. This CDR3 is built from 16 residues. The junction had 5 bases not matched to a gene; V was cut back by 1 base and J by 5 bases. The CDR3 region is CASSLGDRGRGETQYF. CDR3 sequence (DNA): TGTGCCAGCAGCTTAGGGGACAGGGGGCGAGGCGAGACCCAGTACTTC.

The V gene is TRBV27, the J gene TRBJ1-1; 7 positions match TRBD1. V shed 8 bases, J shed 4 bases, and the junction held 7 bases outside the gene matches. The germline CDR1 and CDR2 sequences are MNHEY and SMNVEV (reference sequence). The CDR3 is 13 residues long. The CDR3 protein is CASGAGGRTEAFF. The CDR3 DNA reads as TGTGCCAGCGGGGCAGGGGGTCGCACTGAAGCTTTCTTT.